The TCR beta chain described here comes from a study of OX40 agonist ivuxolimab in advanced cancers. The CDR3 is 14 residues long. Trimming stripped 0 bases from V and 9 bases from J, with 10 bases between. Germline loops: CDR1 SGHRS, CDR2 YFSETQ. Produced via immunoSEQ multiplex PCR; TCRdb's table is partial and in-frame only. The sample lists 40,000 to 60,000 clones; 60% to 85% were seen once. J is TRBJ2-6 and V is TRBV5-1; D possibly corresponds to TRBD2 (6 bases). The clonotype was recovered from an adult with an advanced solid tumor such as melanoma, head and neck, liver or kidney cancer. The source material was CD4+ or CD8+ T cells sorted from blood, sampled in a trial of the OX40 agonist ivuxolimab. The CDR3 nucleotides are TGCGCCAGCAGCTTGGATGGGGGGATCAACGTCCTGACTTTC. Its translation is CASSLDGGINVLTF.